Presented here are 25 T cell receptor beta chains from one specimen sequenced in a study of OX40 agonist ivuxolimab in advanced cancers. TCRdb keeps only in-frame clones here, not all; method: immunoSEQ multiplex PCR. The top ten clones hold about 13% of a sample with about 49,000 clones, about four fifths of them seen once. Source: CD4+ or CD8+ T cells sorted from blood, taken in a trial of the OX40 agonist ivuxolimab. These receptor sequences come from an adult with an advanced solid tumor such as melanoma, head and neck, liver or kidney cancer.

The genes are TRBV5-5 and TRBJ1-1; D may be TRBD1 (5 bases). The CDR3 sequence is 16 residues long. Trimming took off 5 bases at V and 1 base at J, with 18 bases between the two ends. Germline V CDR1 and CDR2: SGHKS, YYEKEE (reference sequence). In DNA, the CDR3 is TGTGCCAGCAGTCGATCCGGGGCACCTGGGAACACTGAAGCTTTCTTT. This translates into CASSRSGAPGNTEAFF.

In DNA, the CDR3 is TGTGCCTGGTCAGTGGGCGCGAGCACCGGGGAGCTGTTTTTT. Protein: CAWSVGASTGELFF. This chain links TRBV30 with TRBJ2-2, with no clear D. V was pared by 5 bases and J by 4 bases, with 14 bases between. Germline-derived CDR1 and CDR2 are GTSNPN and SVGIG (reference sequence). The CDR3 is 14 amino acids.

This rearrangement joins TRBV11-2 to TRBJ2-2, with D perhaps matching TRBD1 or TRBD2 (5 bases each). This CDR3 spans 17 amino acids. Trimming shortened V by 3 bases and J by 4 bases, and 18 bases separated the two germline ends. CDR1 and CDR2 (germline): SGHAT, FQNNGV. The CDR3 protein is CASSLGTWDLTTGELFF. The CDR3 bases are TGTGCCAGCAGCTTGGGGACGTGGGACCTTACCACCGGGGAGCTGTTTTTT.

This chain joins TRBV18 and TRBJ2-7; D remains ambiguous. V shed 0 bases and J shed 3 bases, with 6 bases lying between them. The CDR3 loop spans 13 amino acids. The V gene's germline CDR1 is KGHSH and CDR2 LQKENI. The CDR3 here is CASSPPTDYEQYF. In nucleotides, the CDR3 is TGTGCCAGCTCACCACCGACGGACTACGAGCAGTACTTC.

The CDR3 loop reads CASSLGDRGVEKLFF. CDR3 sequence (DNA): TGTGCCAGCAGCTTAGGGGACAGGGGAGTTGAAAAACTGTTTTTT. The chain is built from TRBV7-8 and TRBJ1-4; TRBD1 matches at 10 bases. The CDR3 covers 15 residues. The V gene end was trimmed by 1 base and the J gene end by 7 bases; junction bases not matched to a gene: 3. CDR1 SGHVS and CDR2 FQNEAQ come from the germline V gene.

The V call is TRBV19, the J call TRBJ1-4; D unclear. Trimming pared 4 bases from V and 8 bases from J, leaving 23 bases between. Germline assignment: CDR1 LNHDA and CDR2 SQIVND (reference sequence). This CDR3 spans 17 amino acids. The CDR3 coding sequence is TGTGCCAGTAGTAAAAAACCAGGACGTGCTGTGGGGGAAAAACTGTTTTTT. The encoded protein is CASSKKPGRAVGEKLFF.

V gene TRBV4-1 combines with J gene TRBJ2-2, with no clear D. CDR1 and CDR2 (germline): MGHRA, YSYEKL. This CDR3 has 15 amino acids. V shed 1 base and J shed 0 bases, with 6 bases lying between them. CDR3 in amino acids: CASSQGISNTGELFF. The CDR3 DNA reads TGCGCCAGCAGCCAAGGCATTTCGAACACCGGGGAGCTGTTTTTT.

The chain joins TRBV7-2 to TRBJ2-5, with D unresolved. Looked up from germline, CDR1 is SGHTA and CDR2 is FQGNSA. Trimming pared 5 bases from V and 4 bases from J, leaving 17 bases between. The CDR3 runs to 15 residues. The CDR3 spells CASSVQTGVVETQYF. The DNA for the CDR3 is TGTGCCAGCAGCGTGCAGACTGGCGTAGTAGAGACCCAGTACTTC.

V and J are TRBV18 and TRBJ2-7, with D possibly TRBD1 on 6 matching bases. The CDR3 has 14 amino acids. The germline V and J ends were trimmed by 4 bases and 4 bases, with 14 bases remaining between them. Germline V gives CDR1 KGHSH, CDR2 LQKENI. For the CDR3, the DNA is TGTGCCAGCTCACAGTCCGGGACACCGTACGAGCAGTACTTC. Its protein is CASSQSGTPYEQYF.

The chain couples TRBV19 to TRBJ2-5, with TRBD2 matching over 8 bases. The V gene's germline CDR1 is LNHDA and CDR2 SQIVND (reference sequence). V dropped 5 bases and J dropped 2; count of bases not matched to a gene: 16. This CDR3 has 18 amino acids. The CDR3 region is CASSEFGTSGIPQETQYF. CDR3 DNA sequence: TGTGCCAGTAGTGAATTCGGTACTAGCGGCATTCCGCAAGAGACCCAGTACTTC.

This chain joins TRBV4-1 and TRBJ2-1, with TRBD1 matching 8 bases. This CDR3 has 15 residues. J was trimmed by 5 bases and V by 2 bases; bases with no gene match: 5. Looked up from germline, CDR1 is MGHRA and CDR2 is YSYEKL. For the CDR3, the DNA is TGCGCCAGCAGCCAAATCCGGGACAGGAACAATGAGCAGTTCTTC. Translated: CASSQIRDRNNEQFF.

The chain links TRBV5-1 to TRBJ1-3; no clear D. This CDR3 has 14 residues. From germline, CDR1 is SGHRS and CDR2 YFSETQ. V shed 4 bases and J shed 3 bases, with 11 bases lying between them. CDR3 region: CASSPGEGGNTIYF. Written as DNA, the CDR3 is TGCGCCAGCAGCCCCGGAGAGGGTGGAAACACCATATATTTT.

This clone has just one count. One junction end disagrees with the germline gene, perhaps due to a read error. The genes are TRBV19 and TRBJ1-2; D remains unclear. CDR1 is LNHDA and CDR2 is SQIVND in the germline V gene (reference sequence). The CDR3 sequence is 12 residues long. CDR3 nucleotide sequence: TGTGCCAGTAGTGCCCGGAACTGTGGCTACACCTTC. Encoded protein: CASSARNCGYTF.

Only a few counts were recorded for this clone. The CDR3 spells CASSASGYGYTF. DNA of the CDR3: TGTGCCAGCAGCGCCTCGGGATATGGCTACACCTTC. The V and J genes are TRBV27 and TRBJ1-2, with no clear D. Germline lookup yields CDR1 MNHEY and CDR2 SMNVEV (reference sequence). The V and J ends lost 6 bases and 5 bases respectively, with 10 bases between them. The CDR3 extends over 12 amino acids.

V and J are TRBV7-9 and TRBJ2-3, with 8 bases matching TRBD2. The germline V gene has CDR1 SEHNR and CDR2 FQNEAQ (reference sequence). This CDR3 contains 16 residues. V shed 4 bases, J shed 5 bases, and the junction held 11 bases outside the gene matches. The CDR3 DNA follows: TGTGCCAGCAGCTCGCTAACGGGAGGGCCAGGAGATACGCAGTATTTT. Translating gives CASSSLTGGPGDTQYF.

The V gene is TRBV5-1, the J gene TRBJ2-2, with D perhaps TRBD1 (5 bases). The V end was cut by 3 bases, the J end by 5 bases, with 14 bases between. CDR1 SGHRS and CDR2 YFSETQ come from the germline V gene. The CDR3 is 15 residues long. The CDR3 protein is CASSWGALGTGELFF. The CDR3 coding sequence is TGCGCCAGCAGCTGGGGCGCCCTGGGGACCGGGGAGCTGTTTTTT. Using reference TRBV5-1 and TRBJ2-2 for the parts outside the CDR3, the full variable domain is KAGVTQTPRYLIKTRGQQVTLSCSPISGHRSVSWYQQTPGQGLQFLFEYFSETQRNKGNFPGRFSGRQFSNSRSEMNVSTLELGDSALYLCASSWGALGTGELFFGEGSRLTVL.

The count of this clone is one. The chain joins TRBV12-2 to TRBJ2-5; no check of the table's D call, TRBD2, against the DNA was made. TRBV12-2 counts as a pseudogene. The CDR3 consists of 17 residues. CDR3 in amino acids: CASRPRLAGGYRETQYF. The CDR3 nucleotides are TGTGCAAGTCGCCCGAGACTAGCGGGAGGGTACAGGGAGACCCAGTACTTC.

The V gene is TRBV2, the J gene TRBJ2-3, with D tentatively TRBD1 (6 bases). With 2 bases removed from V and 8 bases from J, the gap between germline ends came to 14 bases. CDR3 size: 14 residues. Germline lookup yields CDR1 SNHLY and CDR2 FYNNEI. The CDR3 region has the DNA TGTGCCAGCAGTGAAAACACCGGCAGGGGTACGCAGTATTTT. Translated: CASSENTGRGTQYF. Complete variable domain (other parts from reference TRBV2 and TRBJ2-3): EPEVTQTPSHQVTQMGQEVILRCVPISNHLYFYWYRQILGQKVEFLVSFYNNEISEKSEIFDDQFSVERPDGSNFTLKIRSTKLEDSAMYFCASSENTGRGTQYFGPGTRLTVL.

V is TRBV30 and J is TRBJ1-1, with D uncertain. The CDR3 consists of 13 residues. Between the trimmed V and J ends, which lost 7 bases and 5 bases, there was a span of 17 bases. CDR1 is GTSNPN, CDR2 SVGIG, per germline (reference sequence). CDR3 DNA sequence: TGTGCCTCCCGTCCGGGCGTAGGGACTGAAGCTTTCTTT. Translating gives CASRPGVGTEAFF.

The rearrangement links TRBV5-1 to TRBJ1-2, with 8 bases identical to TRBD1. V shed 4 bases, J shed 3 bases, and the junction held 8 bases outside the gene matches. Germline V CDR1 and CDR2: SGHRS, YFSETQ. The CDR3 length is 15 residues. CDR3 loop: CASSPAAGGHYGYTF. In nucleotides, the CDR3 is TGCGCCAGCAGCCCAGCGGCAGGGGGCCACTATGGCTACACCTTC.

This sequence joins TRBV9 and TRBJ2-1; the match to TRBD1 covers 7 bases. V gave up 0 bases and J gave up 7 bases; unmatched junction bases: 7. Germline-derived CDR1 and CDR2 are SGDLS and YYNGEE. The CDR3 spans 15 residues. In DNA, the CDR3 is TGTGCCAGCAGCGTAGAAGGGGGACAGTTTAATGAGCAGTTCTTC. Its translation is CASSVEGGQFNEQFF.

The rearrangement uses TRBV18 and TRBJ2-5; 7 nucleotides line up with TRBD2. CDR3 length equals 15 residues. J gave up 5 bases and V 3 bases, and 9 bases lay outside the gene matches. Germline V gives CDR1 KGHSH, CDR2 LQKENI. The CDR3 coding sequence is TGTGCCAGCTCACCCAAACAGCGGGATGGGGAGACCCAGTACTTC. This encodes CASSPKQRDGETQYF.

The genes are TRBV2 and TRBJ2-7; D is possibly TRBD2 (6 bases). V gave up 2 bases and J gave up 7 bases, with 12 bases separating them. The CDR3 has 13 amino acids. From germline, CDR1 is SNHLY and CDR2 FYNNEI. CDR3 sequence (DNA): TGTGCCAGCAGTGAAAGGAGGGTAGGTGAGCAGTACTTC. It encodes CASSERRVGEQYF.

The rearrangement joins TRBV18 to TRBJ2-7, with a tentative D call TRBD2 (6 bases). This CDR3 has 13 residues. The V and J ends lost 6 bases and 3 bases respectively, with 12 bases between them. Germline CDR1 and CDR2: KGHSH and LQKENI. As DNA, the CDR3 is TGTGCCAGCTCGCGGGACGCCGTCTACGAGCAGTACTTC. Translated: CASSRDAVYEQYF.

The chain is built from TRBV30 and TRBJ2-5, with D possibly matching TRBD2 (5 bases). V shed 2 bases and J shed 1 base, with 14 bases lying between them. Germline V gene data show CDR1 as GTSNPN and CDR2 as SVGIG (reference sequence). The CDR3 loop spans 15 amino acids. DNA for the CDR3: TGTGCCTGGAGTTCACATAGCGACTTCCAAGAGACCCAGTACTTC. Translation gives CAWSSHSDFQETQYF.